The present T cell receptor (beta chain) was sequenced within a study of cytomegalovirus exposure and HLA in healthy donors. General observations from the study: Cytomegalovirus-associated TCR beta chains were listed, numbering some 150.

A note on this clone: As yet, its antigen is unknown.

V lost 6 bases, J lost 3 bases, and 8 bases lay in between. CDR1 and CDR2 (germline): SQVTM, ANQGSEA. The CDR3 consists of 12 residues. Assay used: immunoSEQ multiplex PCR; TCRdb lists only in-frame clones, some missing. The data contain over 100,000 clones, roughly 90% of them singletons. Sample: PBMCs. This clonotype was sampled from a young woman in good health and CMV-seropositive. This chain links TRBV29-1 with TRBJ2-2; D gene uncertain. For the CDR3, the DNA is TGCAGCGTGATCCGGGACACCGGGGAGCTGTTTTTT. This sequence encodes CSVIRDTGELFF.